This T cell receptor beta chain was found in a study of cytomegalovirus exposure and HLA in healthy donors. Worth noting for this clone: The target antigen is unknown.

Germline values: CDR1 LNHDA, CDR2 SQIVND (reference sequence). The CDR3 length is 14 residues. Trimming took 10 bases from V and 3 from J; bases not matched to a gene: 6. Study-level points and caveats: It was confirmed in vitro that a few of the CMV-associated chains were specific for CMV antigens.

Some clones are missing from TCRdb's copy, which holds only in-frame ones; the method was immunoSEQ multiplex PCR. The table lists about 120,000 clones, roughly 84% of them singletons. The sequence came from a woman in her 30s in good health and CMV-seronegative. The rearrangement joins TRBV19 to TRBJ2-5; the match to TRBD2 covers 12 bases. Material for sequencing was PBMCs. The CDR3 nucleotides are TGTGCCACCTCTCTAGCGGGGGGGGAAGAGACCCAGTACTTC. Amino acids: CATSLAGGEETQYF. Combining the CDR3 with reference TRBV19 and TRBJ2-5 gives the whole variable domain DGGITQSPKYLFRKEGQNVTLSCEQNLNHDAMYWYRQDPGQGLRLIYYSQIVNDFQKGDIAEGYSVSREKKESFPLTVTSAQKNPTAFYLCATSLAGGEETQYFGPGTRLLVL.